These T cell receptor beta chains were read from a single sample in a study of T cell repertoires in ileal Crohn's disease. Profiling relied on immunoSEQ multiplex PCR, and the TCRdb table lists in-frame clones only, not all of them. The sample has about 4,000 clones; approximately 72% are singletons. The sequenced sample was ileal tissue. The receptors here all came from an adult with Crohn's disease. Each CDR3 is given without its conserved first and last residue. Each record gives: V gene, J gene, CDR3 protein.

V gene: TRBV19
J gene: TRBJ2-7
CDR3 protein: ASSIQILGSEQY

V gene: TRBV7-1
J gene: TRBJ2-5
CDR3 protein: ASSPGGHASYQETQY

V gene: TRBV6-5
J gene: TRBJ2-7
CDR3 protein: ASSYGPEDYEQY

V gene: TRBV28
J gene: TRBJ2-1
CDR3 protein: ASSHRTGGNRNEQF

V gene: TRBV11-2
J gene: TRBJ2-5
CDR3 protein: ASSLGTSGGQEAQY

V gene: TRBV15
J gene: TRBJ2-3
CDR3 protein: ATSRGILAGETDTQY

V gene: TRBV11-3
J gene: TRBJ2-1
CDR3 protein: ASSLFQNSLRVHEQF

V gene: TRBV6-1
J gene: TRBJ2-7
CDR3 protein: ASSADRGWI

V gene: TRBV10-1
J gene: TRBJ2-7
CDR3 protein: ASSAALGIGEQY

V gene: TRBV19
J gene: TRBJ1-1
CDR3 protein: ASSADLPTEAF

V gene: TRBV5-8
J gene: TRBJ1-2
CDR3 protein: ASSLAGPGGYGYT

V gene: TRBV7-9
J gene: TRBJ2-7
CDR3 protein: AGNRLTSYEQY

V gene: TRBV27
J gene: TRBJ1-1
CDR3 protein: ASSFRSGNTEAF

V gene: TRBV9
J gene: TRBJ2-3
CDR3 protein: ASSVQDQDTQY

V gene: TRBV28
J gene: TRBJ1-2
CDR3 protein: ASRIGGQGDYGYT

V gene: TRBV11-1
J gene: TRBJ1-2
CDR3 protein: ASSLEPSLLQTHGYT

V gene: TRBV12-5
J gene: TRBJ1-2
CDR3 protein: ASGRPYYGYT

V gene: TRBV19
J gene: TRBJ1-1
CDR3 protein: ASSIAMGDRGAF

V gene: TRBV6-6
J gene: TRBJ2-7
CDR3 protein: ASSFQERYEQY

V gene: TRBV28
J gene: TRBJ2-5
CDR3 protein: ASRHRTGVAGKSETQY

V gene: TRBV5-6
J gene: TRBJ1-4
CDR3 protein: ASSSEKDIKLEKLF

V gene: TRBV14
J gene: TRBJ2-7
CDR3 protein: ASSQPEIRRRGWYEQY

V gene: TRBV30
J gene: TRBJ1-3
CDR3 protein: AWSGQIGNTIY

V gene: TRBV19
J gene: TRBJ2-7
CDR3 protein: ASSMVGQNSYEQY

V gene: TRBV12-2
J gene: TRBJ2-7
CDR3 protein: ARRFVGLAGGDEQY

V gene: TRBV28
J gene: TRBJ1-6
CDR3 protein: ASRLSGQYNSPLH

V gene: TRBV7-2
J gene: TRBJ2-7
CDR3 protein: ASSLGLADEQY

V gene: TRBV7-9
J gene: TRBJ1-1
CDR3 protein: ASSLVGETEAF

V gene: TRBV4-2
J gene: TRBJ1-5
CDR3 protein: ASSLSGADSNQPQH

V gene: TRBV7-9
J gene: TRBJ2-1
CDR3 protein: ASSQSWDEQF

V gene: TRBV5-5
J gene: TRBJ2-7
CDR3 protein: ASSFLRNSYEQY

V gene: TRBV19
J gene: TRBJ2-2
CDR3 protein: ASSIIPRVPGELF

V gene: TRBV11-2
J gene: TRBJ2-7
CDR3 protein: ASSPIGRRSGGHGYEQY

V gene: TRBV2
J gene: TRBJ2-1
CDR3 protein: ASRGTRGGEQF

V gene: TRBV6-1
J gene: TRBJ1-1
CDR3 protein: ASSPQGQNTEAF

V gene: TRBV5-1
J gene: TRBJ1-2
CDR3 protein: ASSLVENSYYGYT

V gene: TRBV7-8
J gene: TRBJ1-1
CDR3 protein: ASSWARSVEAF

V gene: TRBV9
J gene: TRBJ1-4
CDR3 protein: ASSPGYTTNEKLF

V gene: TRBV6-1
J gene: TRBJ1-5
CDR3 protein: ASSEIAGVGQPQH

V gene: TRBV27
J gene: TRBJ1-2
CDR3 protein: ASSPTRDNYGYT

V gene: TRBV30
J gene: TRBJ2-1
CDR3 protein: ARGDIANNEQF

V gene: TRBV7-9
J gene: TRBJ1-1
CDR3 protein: ASSPYTTVNTEAF

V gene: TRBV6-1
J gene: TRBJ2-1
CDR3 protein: ASSKLLRGGNEQF

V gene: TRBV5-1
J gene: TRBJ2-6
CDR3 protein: ASSLEVRGAQNVLT

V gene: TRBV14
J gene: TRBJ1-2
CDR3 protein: ASSPLDRISSYGYT

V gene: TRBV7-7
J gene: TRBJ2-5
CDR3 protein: ASSLQPGSRSQETQY

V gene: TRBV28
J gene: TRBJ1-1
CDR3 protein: ASIPTRGGSTEAF

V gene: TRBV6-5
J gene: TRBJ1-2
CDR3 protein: ASSRQGDYGYT

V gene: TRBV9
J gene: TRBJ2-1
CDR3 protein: ASSSRDRTYNEQF

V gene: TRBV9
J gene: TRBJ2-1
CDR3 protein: ASTSMGSGGRYNEQF

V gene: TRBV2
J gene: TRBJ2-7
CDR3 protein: ASRGNPYEQY

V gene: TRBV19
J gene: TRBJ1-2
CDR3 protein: ASSIAYSYGYT

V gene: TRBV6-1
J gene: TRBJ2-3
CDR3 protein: ASSDPGQGATDTQY

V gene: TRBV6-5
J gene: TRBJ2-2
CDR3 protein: ASRGQGAGTGELF

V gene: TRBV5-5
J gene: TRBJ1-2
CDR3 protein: ASSLRWSDYGYT

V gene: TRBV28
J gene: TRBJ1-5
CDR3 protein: ASSGTRNQPQH

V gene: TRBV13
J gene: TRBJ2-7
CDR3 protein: ASSPASAGVGEQY

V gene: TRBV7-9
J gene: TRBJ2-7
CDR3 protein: ASSFPGQNYEQY